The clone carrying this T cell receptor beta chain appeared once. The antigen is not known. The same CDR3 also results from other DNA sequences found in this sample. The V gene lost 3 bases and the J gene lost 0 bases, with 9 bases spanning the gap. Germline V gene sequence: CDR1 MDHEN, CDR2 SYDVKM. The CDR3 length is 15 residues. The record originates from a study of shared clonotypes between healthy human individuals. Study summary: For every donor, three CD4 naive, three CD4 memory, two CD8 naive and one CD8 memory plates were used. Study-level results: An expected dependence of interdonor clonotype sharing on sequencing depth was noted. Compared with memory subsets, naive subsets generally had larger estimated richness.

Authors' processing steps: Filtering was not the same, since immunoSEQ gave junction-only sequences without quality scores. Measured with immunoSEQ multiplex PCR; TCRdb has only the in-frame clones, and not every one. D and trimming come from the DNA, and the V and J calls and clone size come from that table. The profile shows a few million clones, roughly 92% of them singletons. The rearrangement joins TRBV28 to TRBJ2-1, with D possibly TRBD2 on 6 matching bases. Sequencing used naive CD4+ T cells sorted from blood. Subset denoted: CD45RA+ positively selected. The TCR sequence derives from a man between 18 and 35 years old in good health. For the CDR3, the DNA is TGTGCCAGCAGTTTGCCGGGGGACTCCTACAATGAGCAGTTCTTC. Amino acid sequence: CASSLPGDSYNEQFF.